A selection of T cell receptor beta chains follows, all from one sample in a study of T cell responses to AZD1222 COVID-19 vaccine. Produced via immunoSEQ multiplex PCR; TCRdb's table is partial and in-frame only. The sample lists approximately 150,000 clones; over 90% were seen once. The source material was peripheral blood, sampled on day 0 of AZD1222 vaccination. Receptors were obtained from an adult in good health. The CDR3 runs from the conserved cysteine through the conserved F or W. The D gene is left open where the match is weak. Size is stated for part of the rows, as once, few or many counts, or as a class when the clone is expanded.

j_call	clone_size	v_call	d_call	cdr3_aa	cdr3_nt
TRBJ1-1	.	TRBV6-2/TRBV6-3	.	CASSSNPGQSGPRTEAFF	TGTGCCAGCAGTTCGAACCCGGGACAATCGGGTCCTAGGACTGAAGCTTTCTTT
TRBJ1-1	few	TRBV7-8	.	CASSGGGNTEAFF	TGTGCCAGCAGCGGAGGGGGGAACACTGAAGCTTTCTTT
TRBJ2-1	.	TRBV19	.	CASSITGAGEQFF	TGTGCCAGTAGTATTACGGGAGCCGGTGAGCAGTTCTTC
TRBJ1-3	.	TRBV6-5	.	CASRRGPSSGNTIYF	TGTGCCAGCAGGCGAGGGCCCAGCTCTGGAAACACCATATATTTT
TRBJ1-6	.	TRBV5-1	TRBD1	CASSLLQGVDSPLHF	TGCGCCAGCAGCTTACTACAGGGGGTGGATTCACCCCTCCACTTT
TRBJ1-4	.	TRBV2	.	CASSPTTGATNEKLFF	TGTGCCAGCAGCCCCACGACAGGAGCAACTAATGAAAAACTGTTTTTT
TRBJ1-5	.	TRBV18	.	CASSPDEAQPQHF	TGTGCCAGCTCACCCGATGAGGCTCAGCCCCAGCATTTT
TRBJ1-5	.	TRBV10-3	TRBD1	CATLDRVGNQPQHF	TGTGCCACCTTAGACAGGGTGGGTAATCAGCCCCAGCATTTT
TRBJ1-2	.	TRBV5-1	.	CASSLGTPYDGYTF	TGCGCCAGCAGCCTGGGGACACCCTATGATGGCTACACCTTC
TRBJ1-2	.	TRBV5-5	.	CASSLVEHGYTF	TGTGCCAGCAGCTTGGTCGAGCATGGCTACACCTTC
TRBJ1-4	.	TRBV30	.	CATRQQGNEKLFF	TGTGCCACCCGTCAACAGGGAAATGAAAAACTGTTTTTT